This section outlines one TCR beta chain sequence together with its context. The data stem from a study of T cell responses to AZD1222 COVID-19 vaccine. V was cut by 4 bases and J by 5 bases, with 5 bases left in between. The germline CDR1 and CDR2 sequences are SQVTM and ANQGSEA. The length of the CDR3 is 10 residues. Method: immunoSEQ multiplex PCR; TCRdb's copy keeps in-frame clones and lacks some. The sample includes 150,000 or so clones, 91% of them seen just once. The chain couples TRBV29-1 to TRBJ2-5, with no clear D. The sequence was collected from an adult who received the AZD1222 COVID-19 vaccine. This sample comprised peripheral blood, obtained 28 days after the second AZD1222 dose. The CDR3 nucleotides read TGCAGCGTTGCTATCGAGACCCAGTACTTC. This encodes CSVAIETQYF.